The 2 T cell receptor beta chains listed next were all sequenced from one sample in a study of blood T cell repertoires in COVID-19. The assay was immunoSEQ multiplex PCR, and TCRdb's table has in-frame clones only and misses some. The data show under 300,000 clones, approximately 84% seen once. Sequencing input: peripheral blood. The receptor source for this set is a man aged 50 to 60 with acute or convalescent COVID-19.

The gene calls are TRBV30 and TRBJ1-6, with 7 bases lining up with TRBD1. V was pared by 0 bases and J by 5 bases, with 10 bases of the junction left unmatched. Per the germline V gene, CDR1 is GTSNPN and CDR2 is SVGIG (reference sequence). This CDR3 has 17 amino acids. CDR3 in amino acids: CAWSVSGWQGDNSPLHF. CDR3 nucleotide sequence: TGTGCCTGGAGTGTATCAGGGTGGCAGGGGGATAATTCACCCCTCCACTTT. Full variable domain (rest looked up from reference TRBV30 and TRBJ1-6): SQTIHQWPATLVQPVGSPLSLECTVEGTSNPNLYWYRQAAGRGLQLLFYSVGIGQISSEVPQNLSASRPQDRQFILSSKKLLLSDSGFYLCAWSVSGWQGDNSPLHFGNGTRLTVT.

This sequence joins TRBV4-1 and TRBJ2-7; D uncertain. Trimming removed 0 bases at V and 6 bases at J, with 9 bases between. The germline CDR1 and CDR2 sequences are MGHRA and YSYEKL. The CDR3 extends over 13 amino acids. Here the CDR3 reads CASSQEVSAEQYF. As DNA, the CDR3 is TGCGCCAGCAGCCAAGAAGTGAGCGCCGAGCAGTACTTC.